The 9 T cell receptor beta chains below come from one sample, sequenced in a study of T cells in Graves' hyperthyroidism and ophthalmopathy. RNA transcripts were the template for amplifying TCR beta CDR3 regions. TCR CDR3 regions were first amplified by RT-PCR with HTBI primers. TCRdb processed the multiplex PCR reads anew with MiXCR; each CDR3 protein has one entry. The sample includes under 650,000 distinct CDR3 sequences, 15% to 20% of them seen just once. The specimen sequenced was blood. Receptor source: a woman younger than 45 with Graves' hyperthyroidism.

Concerning this clonotype: This could be a read error, since a much larger clone is one nucleotide away. The chain joins TRBV30 to TRBJ2-2, with 8 bases fitting TRBD1. The CDR3 spans 13 residues. In germline, CDR1 is GTSNPN, CDR2 SVGIG (reference sequence). Trimming took 7 bases from V and 1 from J; bases not matched to a gene: 2. Written as DNA, the CDR3 is TGTGCCTCCGGGACAGGGAACACCGGGGAGCTGTTTTTT. Protein: CASGTGNTGELFF.

The chain is built from TRBV10-1 and TRBJ1-2, with D possibly TRBD1 on 5 matching bases. CDR1 is WNHNN and CDR2 is SYGVQD in the germline V gene (reference sequence). CDR3 length: 15 amino acids. V shed 2 bases and J shed 4 bases, with 14 bases lying between them. CDR3 sequence: CASSERVGDVYGYTF. The DNA for the CDR3 is TGCGCCAGCAGTGAGAGGGTGGGGGACGTCTATGGCTACACCTTC.

The J gene is TRBJ2-3, the V gene TRBV24-1; 12 positions match TRBD2. In germline, CDR1 is KGHDR, CDR2 SFDVKD. CDR3 size: 16 residues. The ends lost 2 bases at V and 5 bases at J; junction bases unmatched: 4. DNA of the CDR3: TGTGCCACCAGTGATTCTAGCGGGAGGGCGTTAGATACGCAGTATTTT. Protein sequence: CATSDSSGRALDTQYF.

This clonotype has ten or more counts. This chain links TRBV6-1 with TRBJ1-1; no clear D. CDR3 length: 11 residues. CDR1 is MNHNS and CDR2 is SASEGT in the germline V gene. The V gene lost 1 base and the J gene lost 7 bases, with 4 bases spanning the gap. CDR3: CASSEGIEAFF. The CDR3 nucleotides are TGTGCCAGCAGTGAAGGGATTGAAGCTTTCTTT.

The chain joins TRBV27 to TRBJ2-2, with 12 nucleotides matching TRBD2. J lost 9 bases, V lost 7 bases, and 9 bases had no gene match. Germline assignment: CDR1 MNHEY and CDR2 SMNVEV (reference sequence). The CDR3 sequence is 15 residues long. The CDR3 here is CASTTTSGRIRELFF. The CDR3 nucleotides read TGTGCCAGCACAACCACTAGCGGGAGGATCCGGGAGCTGTTTTTT.

V gene TRBV20-1 combines with J gene TRBJ1-5, with 8 bases matching TRBD1. This CDR3 is built from 15 residues. The junction had 12 bases not matched to a gene; V was cut back by 6 bases and J by 5 bases. The V gene's germline CDR1 is DFQATT and CDR2 SNEGSKA (reference sequence). The CDR3 DNA reads TGCAGTGCGCGGAAAATACAGGGGGAGGATCAGCCCCAGCATTTT. The encoded protein is CSARKIQGEDQPQHF.

Many counts were recorded for this clonotype. The chain links TRBV7-2 to TRBJ1-1, with D maybe TRBD1 (5 bases). Deletions cut 3 bases from V and 4 bases from J, with 12 bases between. The CDR3 covers 14 residues. In germline, CDR1 is SGHTA, CDR2 FQGNSA. CDR3 amino acids: CASSFFRDITEAFF. The CDR3 coding sequence is TGTGCCAGCAGCTTTTTCAGGGATATCACTGAAGCTTTCTTT.

This clonotype was observed a few times. A much larger clone lies one base from this, so it may be a read error. CDR3 region: CASSLRDRKTGELFF. CDR3 nucleotides: TGTGCCAGCAGCCTCCGGGACAGGAAAACCGGGGAGCTGTTTTTT. The chain recombines TRBV2 with TRBJ2-2; 8 bases are shared with TRBD1. Per the germline V gene, CDR1 is SNHLY and CDR2 is FYNNEI. The V gene end was trimmed by 6 bases and the J gene end by 5 bases; junction bases not matched to a gene: 8. The CDR3 has 15 residues.

Turning to this clonotype: Being one base from a much bigger clone, this may be a read error. The chain uses TRBV2 and TRBJ2-1; 8 nucleotides agree with TRBD2. Losses at the gene ends were 1 base for V and 7 bases for J; bases not matched to a gene: 6. The CDR3 contains 15 residues. Germline loops: CDR1 SNHLY, CDR2 FYNNEI. The CDR3 bases are TGTGCCAGCAGTGAAGTAGCGGGAAAAGGGAATGAGCAGTTCTTC. This translates into CASSEVAGKGNEQFF.